The rows below give T cell receptor beta chains drawn from one sample of a study of blood T cell repertoires in COVID-19. The protocol was immunoSEQ multiplex PCR, while the TCRdb copy is restricted to in-frame clones and leaves out a portion. The data contain some 58,000 clones, almost 95% of them singletons. What was sequenced was peripheral blood. These receptors were obtained from a middle-aged man with active COVID-19. Each CDR3 is given with its conserved first and last residue. D genes are given only for firm matches. Expanded clones get a size class; other rows say once, few or many, or leave the size out.

>TRBV7-2|.|15|.|TRBJ1-6
TGTGCCAGCAGCTGGGACTTGTTCTATAATTCACCCCTCCACTTT
CASSWDLFYNSPLHF
>TRBV3-1/TRBV3-2|.|16|.|TRBJ2-5
TGTGCCAGCAGCCAAGACAGGCTGATACACCAAGAGACCCAGTACTTC
CASSQDRLIHQETQYF
>TRBV6-1|.|17|.|TRBJ1-5
TGTGCCAGCAGTGGTTCGGGGGTAGGGAGGAGCAATCAGCCCCAGCATTTT
CASSGSGVGRSNQPQHF
>TRBV12-5|.|18|.|TRBJ2-2
TGTGCTAGTGGTTTACCTACAAAGGACAGAGTGAACACCGGGGAGCTGTTTTTT
CASGLPTKDRVNTGELFF
>TRBV5-4|.|15|TRBD1|TRBJ2-7
TGTGCCAGCAGCCCAGGGACAGGGGGATCCTACGAGCAGTACTTC
CASSPGTGGSYEQYF
>TRBV2|once|15|.|TRBJ1-4
TGTGCCAGCAGTGAAAATCCGGGGGTGGGGGAAAAACTGTTTTTT
CASSENPGVGEKLFF
>TRBV28|.|14|.|TRBJ1-4
TGTGCCAGCAGGAGCGGATTGATCAATGAAAAACTGTTTTTT
CASRSGLINEKLFF
>TRBV5-1|.|15|.|TRBJ2-1
TGCGCCAGCAGCTTGGCCGGGGGAGTCGGTAATGAGCAGTTCTTC
CASSLAGGVGNEQFF
>TRBV19|.|15|.|TRBJ2-6
TGTGCCAGCGGAGGGGGGGGCTCTGGGGCCAACGTCCTGACTTTC
CASGGGGSGANVLTF
>TRBV6-5|.|13|.|TRBJ1-1
TGTGCCAGCAAGGGGGAGATTCGTACTGAAGCTTTCTTT
CASKGEIRTEAFF
>TRBV12-5|.|15|.|TRBJ1-3
TGTGCTAGTGGTTTGGGAGGCGGTACTGGAAACACCATATATTTT
CASGLGGGTGNTIYF
>TRBV29-1|.|14|TRBD1|TRBJ2-7
TGCAGCGCCCGACGGACAGGGGGCTCCTACGAGCAGTACTTC
CSARRTGGSYEQYF
>TRBV10-1|.|15|.|TRBJ2-2
TGCGCCAGCAGTGATGCAGGGACACCTAACGGGGAGCTGTTTTTT
CASSDAGTPNGELFF
>TRBV7-9|.|15|.|TRBJ2-2
TGTGCCAGCAGCCCTCCCGGGGGTCGGGCCGGGGAGCTGTTTTTT
CASSPPGGRAGELFF
>TRBV10-2|.|13|.|TRBJ2-1
TGCGCCAGCCGACAGGACCCCTACAATGAGCAGTTCTTC
CASRQDPYNEQFF
>TRBV4-2|.|17|TRBD2|TRBJ2-2
TGTGCCAGCAGCCAATATCTAGCGGTTAGGAACACCGGGGAGCTGTTTTTT
CASSQYLAVRNTGELFF
>TRBV5-1|.|15|.|TRBJ2-7
TGCGCCAGCAGCTTGGTTCAGGGGCCTCTCCACGAGCAGTACTTC
CASSLVQGPLHEQYF
>TRBV18|.|14|.|TRBJ2-2
TGTGCCAGCTCACCCCGACAGAACACCGGGGAGCTGTTTTTT
CASSPRQNTGELFF
>TRBV29-1|.|15|.|TRBJ2-3
TGCAGCGTTGCCCGACGCGGAGAATGGACTGACACGCAGTATTTT
CSVARRGEWTDTQYF
>TRBV28|.|16|.|TRBJ1-2
TGTGCCAGCAGTAGGGTCCCTGGGGAGGGGCGGGATGGCTACACCTTC
CASSRVPGEGRDGYTF
>TRBV18|.|15|.|TRBJ1-5
TGTGCCAGCTCAGCCCTGAATGACGGGGTCACGCCCCAGCATTTT
CASSALNDGVTPQHF
>TRBV2|.|15|TRBD2|TRBJ2-3
TGTGCCAGCAGAGGGGACTATCAGCACACAGATACGCAGTATTTT
CASRGDYQHTDTQYF
>TRBV3-1/TRBV3-2|.|16|.|TRBJ2-6
TGTGCCAGCAGCTACTTACAGAGCTCTGGGGCCAACGTCCTGACTTTC
CASSYLQSSGANVLTF
>TRBV4-3|.|15|TRBD1|TRBJ1-5
TGCGCCAGCAGCCAAGACGGACAGGGAACTCAGCCCCAGCATTTT
CASSQDGQGTQPQHF
>TRBV5-1|.|13|.|TRBJ2-7
TGCGCCAGCAGCTTGGAGGCTAGCTACGAGCAGTACTTC
CASSLEASYEQYF
>TRBV6-5|.|14|.|TRBJ2-7
TGTGCCAGCACTCGGGGAGGGGGGTCCTACGAGCAGTACTTC
CASTRGGGSYEQYF
>TRBV5-4|.|16|.|TRBJ2-6
TGTGCCAGCAGCACGGCCAGGGAATCTGGGGCCAACGTCCTGACTTTC
CASSTARESGANVLTF
>TRBV6-1|few|15|.|TRBJ2-7
TGTGCCAGCAGTGAAGATGGAGGCAGTACCTACGAGCAGTACTTC
CASSEDGGSTYEQYF
>TRBV25-1|.|11|TRBD1|TRBJ2-4
TGTGCCAGCACAGGGGGAAACATTCAGTACTTC
CASTGGNIQYF
>TRBV10-3|.|14|.|TRBJ1-5
TGTGCCACCGGGGGGTGGGCAGGGAATCAGCCCCAGCATTTT
CATGGWAGNQPQHF
>TRBV6-5|.|14|TRBD1|TRBJ1-5
TGTGCCAGCAAGGGGACAGAGAAATATCAGCCCCAGCATTTT
CASKGTEKYQPQHF
>TRBV6-6|.|15|TRBD1|TRBJ1-2
TGTGCCAGCAGGGAGCATGACAGGGGGCTATATGGCTACACCTTC
CASREHDRGLYGYTF
>TRBV15|.|14|.|TRBJ1-6
TGTGCCACCAGCAGAGATACGAGGGAGTCACCCCTCCACTTT
CATSRDTRESPLHF
>TRBV20-1|.|14|TRBD2|TRBJ2-7
TGCAGTGCTAGTCCGGGACTAGCAGCTCGCGAGCAGTACTTC
CSASPGLAAREQYF
>TRBV5-1|.|15|.|TRBJ1-6
TGCGCCAGCAGCCCTGAAGCCCACGGGTATTCACCCCTCCACTTT
CASSPEAHGYSPLHF
>TRBV7-8|.|13|.|TRBJ1-2
TGTGCCAGCACGCCTCGGCGGGAAGGTGGCTACACCTTC
CASTPRREGGYTF
>TRBV7-9|.|14|.|TRBJ2-2
TGTGCCAGCAGCTCGACCCGGCGGACCGGGGAGCTGTTTTTT
CASSSTRRTGELFF
>TRBV7-3|.|15|TRBD1|TRBJ2-7
TGTGCCAGCAGCTTAATGGGCGGGACAGGGGTCGAGCAGTACTTC
CASSLMGGTGVEQYF
>TRBV29-1|.|11|.|TRBJ2-5
TGCAGCGTGTCCTTTCCCGGGACCCAGTACTTC
CSVSFPGTQYF
>TRBV2|.|14|.|TRBJ1-3
TGTGCCAGCAGTGAAGGGACGTCGAGGGCCACCATATATTTT
CASSEGTSRATIYF
>TRBV11-2|.|13|.|TRBJ2-7
TGTGCCAGCAGCTCGGACAGAGCCAACGAGCAGTACTTC
CASSSDRANEQYF
>TRBV10-1|few|17|TRBD1|TRBJ2-7
TGCGCCAGCAGTGAATGGTTTAGGACAGGGGTATCCTACGAGCAGTACTTC
CASSEWFRTGVSYEQYF
>TRBV28|.|19|TRBD1|TRBJ1-4
TGTGCCAGCAGTTTCTCTCCGACAGGGGGCGGCGCAACTAATGAAAAACTGTTTTTT
CASSFSPTGGGATNEKLFF
>TRBV7-2|.|13|.|TRBJ1-2
TGTGCCAGCAGCTCCGGACAGTTCTATGGCTACACCTTC
CASSSGQFYGYTF
>TRBV9|once|14|.|TRBJ2-1
TGTGCCAGCAGCCCTCCAGCTATAGCGGAACAGCAGTTCTTC
CASSPPAIAEQQFF
>TRBV11-3|.|16|TRBD2|TRBJ2-1
TGTGCCAGCAGCCGCAGCGGGGGGGTTTCCTACAATGAGCAGTTCTTC
CASSRSGGVSYNEQFF
>TRBV9|.|14|.|TRBJ2-4
TGTGCCAGCAGCGTAGCTGACCTAAGAGGCATTCAGTACTTC
CASSVADLRGIQYF
>TRBV28|.|19|TRBD2|TRBJ2-1
TGTGCCAGCAGTTTATCCCGGGGCCCGGGACTATTCTCCTACAATGAGCAGTTCTTC
CASSLSRGPGLFSYNEQFF
>TRBV3-1/TRBV3-2|.|15|.|TRBJ2-7
TGTGCCAGCAGCCAAGGACAGCTAAGATCCTACGAGCAGTACTTC
CASSQGQLRSYEQYF
>TRBV7-2|.|15|TRBD2|TRBJ2-2
TGTGCCAGCAGCAGGACTAGCGGAAACACCGGGGAGCTGTTTTTT
CASSRTSGNTGELFF
>TRBV27|.|15|TRBD1|TRBJ1-1
TGTGCCAGCAGTTTACAGACAGGGAGTGGAACTGAAGCTTTCTTT
CASSLQTGSGTEAFF
>TRBV20-1|.|16|.|TRBJ1-6
TGCAGTGCTAGTCCAGGGCAAAGCTCCTATAATTCACCCCTCCACTTT
CSASPGQSSYNSPLHF
>TRBV18|.|15|TRBD1|TRBJ2-5
TGTGCCAGCTCACCTTCCCTTGACAGGGGAGAGACCCAGTACTTC
CASSPSLDRGETQYF
>TRBV9|.|17|TRBD1|TRBJ2-5
TGTGCCAGCAGCGTAGCTCGGGGACAGGGGGTACAAGAGACCCAGTACTTC
CASSVARGQGVQETQYF
>TRBV7-2|once|15|.|TRBJ2-1
TGTGCCAGCAGCTTATCGCGGGACTTGTACAATGAGCAGTTCTTC
CASSLSRDLYNEQFF
>TRBV5-5|.|13|.|TRBJ1-2
TGTGCCAGCAGATGGGACACCATCTATGGCTACACCTTC
CASRWDTIYGYTF
>TRBV7-3|.|14|.|TRBJ2-2
TGTGCCAGCAGCCCAACTGCGAACACCGGGGAGCTGTTTTTT
CASSPTANTGELFF
>TRBV13|.|14|TRBD1|TRBJ2-1
TGTGCCAGCACCCCCCGGGACAGATACAATGAGCAGTTCTTC
CASTPRDRYNEQFF
>TRBV14|.|12|.|TRBJ2-3
TGTGCCAGCAGCCAAGCCTTCCAGGCGCAGTATTTT
CASSQAFQAQYF
>TRBV10-3|.|15|TRBD1|TRBJ2-7
TGTGCCATCAGTGAGTCAGAAGGACAGGGGTACGAGCAGTACTTC
CAISESEGQGYEQYF